This entry lists 32 T cell receptor beta chains sequenced from one sample in a study of siplizumab effects on memory and regulatory T cells. Measured with immunoSEQ multiplex PCR; TCRdb has only the in-frame clones, and not every one. The sample consists of 85,000 to 90,000 clones, around 90% of them appearing once. The sequenced sample consisted of CD4+ T cells sorted from blood. These receptors were taken from a human donor in good health.

V and J are TRBV4-3 and TRBJ1-2; the D is unclear. CDR1 is LGHNA and CDR2 is YSLEER in the germline V gene. Trimming pared 0 bases from V and 4 bases from J, leaving 9 bases between. CDR3 length: 14 amino acids. The CDR3 sequence: CASSQDRPTYGYTF. The CDR3 DNA follows: TGCGCCAGCAGCCAAGATAGGCCTACCTATGGCTACACCTTC.

The rearrangement uses TRBV19 and TRBJ2-3; D is uncertain. With 6 bases removed from V and 2 bases from J, the gap between germline ends came to 3 bases. The CDR3 is 11 residues long. Germline CDR1 LNHDA, CDR2 SQIVND (reference sequence). The CDR3 spells CASSFTDTQYF. DNA for the CDR3: TGTGCCAGTAGCTTCACAGATACGCAGTATTTT.

The genes are TRBV27 and TRBJ2-7; possibly TRBD1 for D (6 bases). Germline CDR1 reads MNHEY; CDR2 reads SMNVEV (reference sequence). The CDR3 loop spans 14 amino acids. The V and J ends lost 5 bases and 3 bases respectively, with 14 bases between them. This CDR3 reads CASSPRDTNYEQYF. CDR3 bases: TGTGCCAGCAGTCCCCGGGACACCAACTACGAGCAGTACTTC.

The CDR3 DNA follows: TGTGCCAGCAGCCGGGGGGTCGGAGAGACCCAGTACTTC. As protein: CASSRGVGETQYF. This chain uses TRBV7-2 with TRBJ2-5, with 7 bases fitting TRBD2. The CDR3 is 13 residues long. CDR1 and CDR2 from the germline V gene are SGHTA and FQGNSA. The V gene end was trimmed by 5 bases and the J gene end by 4 bases; junction bases not matched to a gene: 4.

The chain uses TRBV23-1 and TRBJ2-2; 10 nucleotides align to TRBD1. TRBV23-1 is placed among ORFs of uncertain function. V shed 2 bases, J shed 3 bases, and the junction held 6 bases outside the gene matches. The CDR3 has 17 residues. In DNA form, the CDR3 reads TGCGCCAGCAGTCAACCTGACAGGGGGCGCGACACCGGGGAGCTGTTTTTT. It specifies CASSQPDRGRDTGELFF.

The rearrangement joins TRBV10-2 to TRBJ2-5, with TRBD2 identical over 13 bases. This CDR3 region has 15 residues. J lost 5 bases, V lost 4 bases, and 4 bases had no gene match. CDR1 WSHSY and CDR2 SAAADI come from the germline V gene. Written as DNA, the CDR3 is TGCGCCAGCAGTGGGACTAGCGGGAGACGTGAGACCCAGTACTTC. Translation: CASSGTSGRRETQYF.

V usage is TRBV7-2 and J usage is TRBJ2-1; a possible D gene is TRBD2 (6 bases). With 5 bases removed from V and 2 bases from J, the gap between germline ends came to 13 bases. Germline V gives CDR1 SGHTA, CDR2 FQGNSA. The CDR3 covers 15 residues. The CDR3 region has the DNA TGTGCCAGCAGCCCAGGGACTGATCCCTACAATGAGCAGTTCTTC. Its translation is CASSPGTDPYNEQFF.

The rearrangement joins TRBV6-1 to TRBJ2-5; D gene ambiguous. Trimming shortened V by 0 bases and J by 4 bases, and 21 bases separated the two germline ends. Germline loops: CDR1 MNHNS, CDR2 SASEGT. The CDR3 consists of 18 residues. CDR3 nucleotides: TGTGCCAGCAGTGAAGCGCCGGTCTGGTCGTTCTTCGGAGAGACCCAGTACTTC. It specifies CASSEAPVWSFFGETQYF.

The chain joins TRBV19 to TRBJ2-1, with a weak D call TRBD1 (6 bases). This CDR3 is built from 12 residues. Germline V gene data show CDR1 as LNHDA and CDR2 as SQIVND (reference sequence). The V gene lost 7 bases and the J gene lost 10 bases, with 14 bases spanning the gap. The CDR3 sequence is CASNTGTQEQFF. The CDR3 nucleotides are TGTGCCAGTAATACAGGGACCCAAGAGCAGTTCTTC.

V is TRBV5-1 and J is TRBJ2-2; D not resolved. The V and J ends lost 4 bases and 3 bases respectively, with 10 bases between them. The germline V gene has CDR1 SGHRS and CDR2 YFSETQ. The CDR3 contains 14 residues. The chain's CDR3 is CASSTRTDTGELFF. CDR3 DNA: TGCGCCAGCAGCACCCGGACGGACACCGGGGAGCTGTTTTTT.

This clone has a single count. The rearrangement uses TRBV30 and TRBJ2-3, with a possible D match to TRBD2 (5 bases). Trimming pared 5 bases from V and 6 bases from J, leaving 12 bases between. Germline CDR1 GTSNPN, CDR2 SVGIG (reference sequence). This CDR3 is built from 12 residues. In DNA form, the CDR3 reads TGTGCCTGGGGAGGACCGGGGGATACGCAGTATTTT. It translates to CAWGGPGDTQYF.

The chain's CDR3 is CASKGAGARNEQFF. For the CDR3, the DNA is TGTGCCAGCAAAGGCGCGGGAGCACGCAATGAGCAGTTCTTC. This chain links TRBV6-6 with TRBJ2-1; TRBD2 matches at 7 bases. Losses at the gene ends were 7 bases for V and 6 bases for J; bases not matched to a gene: 9. CDR1 is MNHNY and CDR2 is SVGAGI in the germline V gene (reference sequence). This CDR3 region has 14 residues.

The chain uses TRBV6-5 and TRBJ2-7; D possibly corresponds to TRBD2 (6 bases). The CDR3 is made up of 14 amino acids. V dropped 4 bases and J dropped 3 bases, with 13 bases sitting between them. Germline assignment: CDR1 MNHEY and CDR2 SVGAGI. The CDR3, as DNA: TGTGCCAGCAGTTCCCTCGGAGGGCACTACGAGCAGTACTTC. It yields the protein CASSSLGGHYEQYF.

This clone was detected a few times. V usage is TRBV7-3 and J usage is TRBJ2-3; D not resolved. The CDR3 length is 15 residues. V lost 6 bases and J lost 0, with 13 bases in between. Per the germline V gene, CDR1 is SGHTA and CDR2 is FQGTGA. The CDR3 DNA is TGTGCCAGCAGACTATCCCAAGCTAGCACAGATACGCAGTATTTT. Residues: CASRLSQASTDTQYF.

This clone was observed a single time. The rearrangement links TRBV9 to TRBJ1-5, with 11 bases identical to TRBD1. V shed 3 bases and J 6 bases; nucleotides not matched to a gene: 2. This CDR3 is built from 14 residues. Germline-derived CDR1 and CDR2 are SGDLS and YYNGEE. CDR3 nucleotides: TGTGCCAGCAGCGCGGGACAGGGGGGTCAGCCCCAGCATTTT. It codes for CASSAGQGGQPQHF.

The chain has TRBV12-5 and TRBJ2-2; D may be TRBD1 (6 bases). The CDR3 runs 15 residues. V gave up 6 bases and J gave up 5 bases, with 16 bases separating them. Germline lookup yields CDR1 LGHNT and CDR2 FRNRAP. The CDR3 bases are TGTGCTAGTGGAACAGGGTTCATGAGAACCGGGGAGCTGTTTTTT. Encoded protein: CASGTGFMRTGELFF.

The rearrangement joins TRBV30 to TRBJ1-4; D gene uncertain. This CDR3 comprises 15 residues. Germline CDR1 GTSNPN, CDR2 SVGIG (reference sequence). Trimming pared 0 bases from V and 6 bases from J, leaving 14 bases between. The DNA for the CDR3 is TGTGCCTGGAGTGTACGGCGAAGGTCGGATGAAAAACTGTTTTTT. Translated: CAWSVRRRSDEKLFF.

The count of this clone is one. The rearrangement joins TRBV28 to TRBJ2-7, with D possibly being TRBD2 (6 bases). The ends were cut back, 8 bases at V and 3 bases at J, with 17 bases in the middle. Germline CDR1 is MDHEN and CDR2 is SYDVKM. The CDR3 is 14 amino acids. This CDR3 reads CASGTGTGGYEQYF. The CDR3 DNA sequence: TGTGCCAGCGGCACCGGGACTGGAGGCTACGAGCAGTACTTC.

The chain employs TRBV5-6 and TRBJ2-4, with TRBD1 matching 7 bases. Germline CDR1 and CDR2: SGHDT and YYEEEE. The CDR3 has 15 residues. The J segment lost 7 bases and the V segment lost 3 bases, leaving 10 bases of the junction unmatched. The CDR3 sequence: CASSSQTGLSNIQYF. DNA of the CDR3: TGTGCCAGCAGCTCTCAGACAGGGCTCTCGAACATTCAGTACTTC.

This chain uses TRBV6-1 with TRBJ2-7; maybe TRBD2 (6 bases). V was trimmed by 7 bases and J by 5 bases, leaving 15 bases between them. The CDR3 contains 13 residues. CDR1 is MNHNS, CDR2 SASEGT, per germline. DNA for the CDR3: TGTGCCAGCAACCGACGGGAGTCGGACGAGCAGTACTTC. This translates into CASNRRESDEQYF.

CDR3 region: CASSLHRVGYEQYF. In nucleotides, the CDR3 is TGTGCCAGCAGTCTCCACAGGGTTGGCTACGAGCAGTACTTC. The chain employs TRBV28 and TRBJ2-7; tentative D call: TRBD1 (6 bases). This CDR3 has 14 residues. The germline gives CDR1 MDHEN, CDR2 SYDVKM. Between the trimmed V and J ends, which lost 5 bases and 3 bases, there was a span of 14 bases. The variable domain in full, completed from reference TRBV28 and TRBJ2-7, reads DVKVTQSSRYLVKRTGEKVFLECVQDMDHENMFWYRQDPGLGLRLIYFSYDVKMKEKGDIPEGYSVSREKKERFSLILESASTNQTSMYLCASSLHRVGYEQYFGPGTRLTVT.

The chain has TRBV29-1 and TRBJ2-3, with TRBD2 matching 10 bases. Trimming took 7 bases from V and 2 from J; bases not matched to a gene: 9. The CDR3 is 15 amino acids. In germline, CDR1 is SQVTM, CDR2 ANQGSEA. CDR3 sequence: CSGARTSGFTDTQYF. CDR3 DNA: TGCAGCGGAGCCAGGACTAGCGGATTCACAGATACGCAGTATTTT.

The V and J genes are TRBV11-2 and TRBJ2-2; perhaps TRBD1 as D (5 bases). With 2 bases removed from V and 5 bases from J, the gap between germline ends came to 18 bases. This CDR3 spans 17 amino acids. Germline CDR1 reads SGHAT; CDR2 reads FQNNGV. The CDR3 bases are TGTGCCAGCAGCTTATGGAGTGGGGCATTAGGAACCGGGGAGCTGTTTTTT. This encodes CASSLWSGALGTGELFF.

The chain combines TRBV7-9 with TRBJ2-7; 7 bases are shared with TRBD2. This CDR3 region has 17 residues. CDR1 and CDR2 from the germline V gene are SEHNR and FQNEAQ (reference sequence). V dropped 3 bases and J dropped 7; count of bases not matched to a gene: 18. This CDR3 reads CASSLEGRLAHLREQYF. CDR3 nucleotide sequence: TGTGCCAGCAGCTTGGAAGGACGACTAGCCCACCTACGAGAGCAGTACTTC.

Notes on this clone: The same CDR3 also results from other DNA sequences found in this sample. The chain joins TRBV18 to TRBJ2-1; the D gene is possibly TRBD1 (5 bases). V lost 3 bases to trimming and J lost 3 bases, with 9 bases between them. The CDR3 extends over 14 amino acids. Germline V gene sequence: CDR1 KGHSH, CDR2 LQKENI. The CDR3 reads CASSPPRGYNEQFF. The DNA of the CDR3 is TGTGCCAGCTCACCTCCAAGGGGCTACAATGAGCAGTTCTTC.

The genes are TRBV5-4 and TRBJ2-1, with a weak D call TRBD1 (5 bases). V lost 0 bases and J 4 bases, leaving 5 bases between the germline ends. CDR1 and CDR2 (germline): SGHNT, YYREEE (reference sequence). CDR3 length: 13 residues. The chain's CDR3 is CASSLGQYNEQFF. The DNA of the CDR3 is TGTGCCAGCAGCTTGGGACAGTACAATGAGCAGTTCTTC.

J is TRBJ1-2 and V is TRBV7-9; possible D gene TRBD1, 5 bases. The CDR3 length is 17 residues. V was shortened by 0 bases and J by 2 bases, with 16 bases between the two germline ends. Per germline, CDR1 SEHNR and CDR2 FQNEAQ (reference sequence). This CDR3 is CASSLALLGTANYGYTF. The DNA for the CDR3 is TGTGCCAGCAGCTTAGCCTTGCTGGGGACTGCAAACTATGGCTACACCTTC.

The chain employs TRBV5-1 and TRBJ2-5, with D possibly matching TRBD2 (5 bases). V was cut by 4 bases and J by 1 base, with 11 bases left in between. CDR1 and CDR2 (germline): SGHRS, YFSETQ. This CDR3 comprises 14 residues. The CDR3 DNA is TGCGCCAGCAGCCCTCAAGCGGTCCAAGAGACCCAGTACTTC. It yields the protein CASSPQAVQETQYF.

V usage is TRBV6-4 and J usage is TRBJ2-3, with D possibly TRBD1 on 6 matching bases. The V end lost 6 bases, the J end lost 0 bases, and 16 bases lay between the germline ends. The germline V gene encodes CDR1 MRHNA and CDR2 SNTAGT. The CDR3 runs 16 residues. Here the CDR3 DNA reads TGTGCCAGCAGGCACCTCCTGGGGGCTAGCACAGATACGCAGTATTTT. Protein sequence: CASRHLLGASTDTQYF.

The genes are TRBV2 and TRBJ2-7; TRBD2 might be the D (5 bases). The length of the CDR3 is 13 residues. V was pared by 7 bases and J by 0 bases, with 10 bases between. CDR1 and CDR2 from the germline V gene are SNHLY and FYNNEI. CDR3 bases: TGTGCCAGCACGGAGCGGAGCTCCTACGAGCAGTACTTC. It translates to CASTERSSYEQYF.

The CDR3 DNA sequence: TGTGCCAGCAGCAATAAGAGACTAGCGGGAGATGTTGTGGACATTCAGTACTTC. Amino acids: CASSNKRLAGDVVDIQYF. The rearrangement uses TRBV21-1 and TRBJ2-4; the table's D call, TRBD2, was not checked against the DNA. TRBV21-1 is described as a pseudogene. There are 18 residues in the CDR3.

This chain connects TRBV4-3 to TRBJ2-1; the D gene could be TRBD1 or TRBD2 (5 bases each). CDR1 is LGHNA, CDR2 YSLEER, per germline. With 0 bases removed from V and 4 bases from J, the gap between germline ends came to 19 bases. There are 18 residues in the CDR3. CDR3 coding DNA: TGCGCCAGCAGCCAAGATCGGGGTGGGGCTACCATTTACAATGAGCAGTTCTTC. Its translation: CASSQDRGGATIYNEQFF.